This T cell receptor beta chain was sequenced for a study of T cell repertoires in cytomegalovirus infection (dated by TCRdb to the late 2010s). Regarding the complete study: Donor HLA type was relevant to the analysis, because carriage of CMV infection together with the matching HLA type was indicated by public TCR beta signatures. Results the study describes overall, beyond this receptor: In both this cohort and an independent cohort of 352 donors, the cumulative frequency of public TCR beta family members distinguished carriers of CMV infection plus the relevant HLA type. The ex vivo response was dominated by HLA-C-restricted CMV-specific TCR beta clonotypes, which also provided the single most frequent clonotype in two of eight donors.

The sequencer listed for this sample is Illumina HiSeq 1500. Starting from the raw public reads, TCRdb applied fastp trimming at Q25, assembled clones with MiXCR and retained in-frame beta chains. Entries that share a CDR3 protein sequence are merged under the most common genes and DNA. In all, the sample holds more than 45,000 distinct CDR3 sequences, and 33% of those were seen once. Together, the top ten hold 55% to 75% of the sample. There are a few counts of this clonotype. What this receptor recognizes is not known. The sample holds no much larger clone one base away, and base qualities are not on file. V was cut back by 4 bases and J by 2 bases, leaving a gap of 6 bases between them. As encoded in the germline V gene, CDR1 is SGHVS while CDR2 is FQNEAQ. Including the terminal cysteine and phenylalanine, the CDR3 comprises 12 residues. Here the CDR3 DNA is all that survives: 36 bases in frame from base 1.

This TCR derives from a human donor in good health (CMV status not recorded). Some clones in this sample may be carry-over from other donors' samples. Material for sequencing was PBMCs, sequenced either directly or after in vitro stimulation (not recorded which). The chain is assembled from TRBV7-8 and TRBJ2-7, with the D segment identity uncertain. The bases read TGTGCCAGCAGCTCCTTCGCCTACGAGCAGTACTTC. This gives the protein CASSSFAYEQYF. The variable domain in full, with residues beyond the CDR3 obtained from the reference TRBV7-8 and TRBJ2-7 genes, is GAGVSQSPRYKVAKRGQDVALRCDPISGHVSLFWYQQALGQGPEFLTYFQNEAQLDKSGLPSDRFFAERPEGSVSTLKIQRTQQEDSAVYLCASSSFAYEQYFGPGTRLTVT.